This T cell receptor (beta chain) was found in a study of CD8+CD57+ T cells in acquired aplastic anemia. Points from the study as a whole: Patients and controls had in common approximately 29 CD8+ CDR3 sequences.

Whoever was chosen for sequencing had shown CD8+CD57+ cell expansion by flow cytometry. At the time of blood sampling, patients had not yet received any therapy. The germline CDR1 and CDR2 sequences are SGDLS and YYNGEE. The V and J ends lost 0 bases and 8 bases respectively, with 15 bases between them. The CDR3 spans 15 residues. To note about this clonotype: Its specificity is not known.

According to the study, genomic DNA was the template for TCR beta VDJ and CDR3 profiling. TCRdb redid the calling of the reads with MiXCR, one entry per CDR3 protein. The table has 200,000 to 300,000 distinct CDR3 sequences, 47% seen once. The sequenced sample was sorted CD4+, CD8+, or CD8+CD57+ T cells (not recorded which) from PBMCs. This TCR came from a human donor with aplastic anemia. V is TRBV9 and J is TRBJ1-3; D is unclear. The CDR3 coding sequence is TGTGCCAGCAGCGTAGAGAATAACTATGGCTACACCATATATTTT. Protein product: CASSVENNYGYTIYF.